The 24 T cell receptor beta chains listed next were all sequenced from one sample in a study of shared clonotypes between healthy human individuals. Some clones are missing from TCRdb's copy, which holds only in-frame ones; the method was immunoSEQ multiplex PCR. The top ten hold around 1.7% of the sample, which has some 660,000 clones, roughly 72% seen once. Sample: memory CD4+ T cells sorted from blood. Specified subset: CD45RA-negative fraction. The receptors were sampled from a young woman in good health.

The sample holds one count of this clone. V is TRBV5-4 and J is TRBJ1-1; possible D gene TRBD1, 5 bases. Per the germline V gene, CDR1 is SGHNT and CDR2 is YYREEE (reference sequence). The CDR3 runs to 13 residues. With 4 bases removed from V and 5 bases from J, the gap between germline ends came to 12 bases. The CDR3 protein is CASSPGGGTEAFF. CDR3 nucleotide sequence: TGTGCCAGCAGCCCGGGGGGAGGTACTGAAGCTTTCTTT.

This clone was seen a handful of times. The CDR3 spells CASSQEKGISSYEQYF. In nucleotides, the CDR3 is TGCGCCAGCAGCCAAGAGAAGGGGATCAGCTCCTACGAGCAGTACTTC. The V call is TRBV4-1, the J call TRBJ2-7; D may be TRBD1 (5 bases). Germline CDR1 and CDR2: MGHRA and YSYEKL. The CDR3 consists of 16 residues. Trimming stripped 0 bases from V and 0 bases from J, with 12 bases between.

Concerning this clone: The sample carries other DNA sequences with the same CDR3. This chain links TRBV15 with TRBJ2-1, with 8 bases that match TRBD2. Germline V CDR1 and CDR2: LNHNV, YYDKDF (reference sequence). J was trimmed by 4 bases and V by 0 bases; bases with no gene match: 2. This CDR3 has 15 residues. This CDR3 reads CATSRESGSYNEQFF. CDR3 DNA: TGTGCCACCAGCAGAGAAAGCGGGAGTTACAATGAGCAGTTCTTC. Full variable domain (remainder filled in from reference TRBV15 and TRBJ2-1): DAMVIQNPRYQVTQFGKPVTLSCSQTLNHNVMYWYQQKSSQAPKLLFHYYDKDFNNEADTPDNFQSRRPNTSFCFLDIRSPGLGDTAMYLCATSRESGSYNEQFFGPGTRLTVL.

The chain joins TRBV5-8 to TRBJ2-7, with D hard to call. Germline CDR1 is SGHTS and CDR2 is YDEGEE. The germline V and J ends were trimmed by 3 bases and 3 bases, with 10 bases remaining between them. The CDR3 totals 13 residues. CDR3 amino acids: CASSWAQSYEQYF. DNA for the CDR3: TGTGCCAGCAGCTGGGCACAGAGCTACGAGCAGTACTTC.

The table lists this clone with a few counts. The CDR3 DNA follows: TGTGCCAGCAGCCCTCTGATGGGTAATGAGCAGTTCTTC. Its protein product is CASSPLMGNEQFF. The chain has TRBV7-8 and TRBJ2-1; D ambiguous. The CDR3 consists of 13 residues. With 5 bases removed from V and 7 bases from J, the gap between germline ends came to 12 bases. Germline lookup yields CDR1 SGHVS and CDR2 FQNEAQ. The whole variable domain, filled in from reference TRBV7-8 and TRBJ2-1, reads GAGVSQSPRYKVAKRGQDVALRCDPISGHVSLFWYQQALGQGPEFLTYFQNEAQLDKSGLPSDRFFAERPEGSVSTLKIQRTQQEDSAVYLCASSPLMGNEQFFGPGTRLTVL.

The chain combines TRBV7-9 with TRBJ1-1; 10 bases are shared with TRBD1. V was clipped by 5 bases and J by 4 bases; unmatched bases: 4. The V gene's germline CDR1 is SEHNR and CDR2 FQNEAQ (reference sequence). The CDR3 contains 14 residues. CDR3 bases: TGTGCCAGCAGCCGGGGACAGGGGACCACTGAAGCTTTCTTT. This gives the protein CASSRGQGTTEAFF.

The chain links TRBV28 to TRBJ2-1; D unresolved. Germline CDR1 is MDHEN and CDR2 is SYDVKM. The CDR3 is 15 residues long. V dropped 3 bases and J dropped 0 bases, with 9 bases sitting between them. The CDR3 spells CASSFYGSSYNEQFF. CDR3 sequence (DNA): TGTGCCAGCAGTTTTTACGGAAGCTCCTACAATGAGCAGTTCTTC.

The V gene is TRBV27, the J gene TRBJ2-7, with D perhaps matching TRBD2 (6 bases). Germline values: CDR1 MNHEY, CDR2 SMNVEV (reference sequence). The CDR3 spans 15 residues. V was shortened by 0 bases and J by 2 bases, with 11 bases between the two germline ends. The DNA of the CDR3 is TGTGCCAGCAGTTTATCGAGACTAGACCCCTACGAGCAGTACTTC. As protein: CASSLSRLDPYEQYF.

The J gene is TRBJ2-5, the V gene TRBV10-1; D is perhaps TRBD1 (6 bases). Trimming cost V 0 bases and J 5 bases, with 10 bases left between them. This CDR3 comprises 14 residues. CDR1 WNHNN and CDR2 SYGVQD come from the germline V gene (reference sequence). This CDR3 reads CASSESGGAETQYF. CDR3 DNA: TGCGCCAGCAGTGAGTCAGGGGGAGCGGAGACCCAGTACTTC.

This chain's CDR3 is CASSRGEGNTIYF. The DNA of the CDR3 is TGTGCCAGCAGCCGCGGTGAGGGAAACACCATATATTTT. The genes are TRBV11-3 and TRBJ1-3; D unclear. This CDR3 comprises 13 residues. The V end was cut by 5 bases, the J end by 4 bases, with 9 bases between. CDR1 and CDR2 from the germline V gene are SGHNT and YENEEA. The full variable domain, in which reference TRBV11-3 and TRBJ1-3 provide the parts outside the CDR3, is EAGVVQSPRYKIIEKKQPVAFWCNPISGHNTLYWYLQNLGQGPELLIRYENEEAVDDSQLPKDRFSAERLKGVDSTLKIQPAELGDSAVYLCASSRGEGNTIYFGEGSWLTVV.

This clone was observed a few times. A far more abundant clone sits one base away, making this likely a read error. The sample has other DNA sequences that encode this CDR3 too. This rearrangement joins TRBV6-4 to TRBJ1-2; D ambiguous. The CDR3 sequence is 13 residues long. Looked up from germline, CDR1 is MRHNA and CDR2 is SNTAGT. V gave up 6 bases and J gave up 2 bases, with 10 bases separating them. CDR3 nucleotide sequence: TGTGCCAGCAGCCCGGACGGGAACTATGGCTACACCTTC. Protein product: CASSPDGNYGYTF.

The rearrangement uses TRBV28 and TRBJ1-3, with 8 bases lining up with TRBD1. Trimming removed 5 bases from V and 9 bases from J; junction bases left unmatched: 9. The CDR3 contains 14 residues. Germline V gene lookup returns CDR1 MDHEN and CDR2 SYDVKM. DNA for the CDR3: TGTGCCAGCAGTACACCGGACAGGGTCGGCACCATATATTTT. Protein sequence: CASSTPDRVGTIYF. The variable domain in full, completed from reference TRBV28 and TRBJ1-3, reads DVKVTQSSRYLVKRTGEKVFLECVQDMDHENMFWYRQDPGLGLRLIYFSYDVKMKEKGDIPEGYSVSREKKERFSLILESASTNQTSMYLCASSTPDRVGTIYFGEGSWLTVV.

This sequence joins TRBV14 and TRBJ2-7; tentatively, D is TRBD1 or TRBD2 (6 bases each). Germline V gene data show CDR1 as SGHDN and CDR2 as FVKESK. V was trimmed by 0 bases and J by 5 bases, leaving 17 bases between them. The CDR3 has 16 amino acids. The CDR3, as DNA: TGTGCCAGCAGCCAAGAAGGCACGGGGGCGCTGGACGAGCAGTACTTC. It translates to CASSQEGTGALDEQYF. Complete variable domain (other parts from reference TRBV14 and TRBJ2-7): EAGVTQFPSHSVIEKGQTVTLRCDPISGHDNLYWYRRVMGKEIKFLLHFVKESKQDESGMPNNRFLAERTGGTYSTLKVQPAELEDSGVYFCASSQEGTGALDEQYFGPGTRLTVT.

The chain carries TRBV19 and TRBJ1-5; 8 bases line up with TRBD1. In germline, CDR1 is LNHDA, CDR2 SQIVND (reference sequence). The CDR3 consists of 15 residues. With V trimmed by 7 bases and J by 7 bases, 12 bases remained unmatched. The DNA of the CDR3 is TGTGCCAGTAACAAATGGGGAACAGGGGGGCAGCCCCAGCATTTT. Translated: CASNKWGTGGQPQHF.

This clone was observed a few times. V gene TRBV6-1 combines with J gene TRBJ1-1; D is ambiguous. Germline assignment: CDR1 MNHNS and CDR2 SASEGT. Between the trimmed V and J ends, which lost 8 bases and 5 bases, there was a span of 15 bases. CDR3 length equals 13 residues. The CDR3 region has the DNA TGTGCCAGCCTCATGGAGTCCTTTACTGAAGCTTTCTTT. It yields the protein CASLMESFTEAFF.

The rearrangement links TRBV30 to TRBJ2-3; 8 nucleotides line up with TRBD2. From germline, CDR1 is GTSNPN and CDR2 SVGIG (reference sequence). V gave up 5 bases and J gave up 2 bases; unmatched junction bases: 6. There are 14 residues in the CDR3. CDR3 in amino acids: CAWSPGLDTDTQYF. The CDR3 DNA reads as TGTGCCTGGTCACCGGGACTAGACACAGATACGCAGTATTTT.

V is TRBV20-1 and J is TRBJ1-1; 7 nucleotides line up with TRBD1. CDR1 is DFQATT, CDR2 SNEGSKA, per germline (reference sequence). The V and J ends lost 1 base and 7 bases, in that order; junction bases with no gene match: 0. The CDR3 has 11 residues. CDR3 in DNA: TGCAGTGCTAGAGGGGACAGTGAAGCTTTCTTT. This gives the protein CSARGDSEAFF.

A remark on this clone: Sequence at one end of the junction differs from germline and may be a read error. The chain employs TRBV6-1 and TRBJ1-1; 8 bases line up with TRBD1. The CDR3 is made up of 15 amino acids. Germline lookup yields CDR1 MNHNS and CDR2 SASEGT. CDR3 protein: CASSEDAGGGPGRTF. DNA of the CDR3: TGTGCCAGCAGTGAGGACGCAGGGGGCGGTCCAGGACGGACATTT.

The rearrangement uses TRBV28 and TRBJ2-1; TRBD2 matches 10 bases. Germline V gene data show CDR1 as MDHEN and CDR2 as SYDVKM. This CDR3 is 17 amino acids long. J lost 6 bases, V lost 3 bases, and 11 bases had no gene match. The CDR3 reads CASSFTFLAGETNEQFF. The CDR3 DNA reads TGTGCCAGCAGTTTCACCTTTCTAGCGGGGGAAACCAATGAGCAGTTCTTC.

The V gene is TRBV28, the J gene TRBJ2-1; no firm D call. The CDR3 is made up of 14 amino acids. Germline CDR1 is MDHEN and CDR2 is SYDVKM. The ends were cut back, 5 bases at V and 4 bases at J, with 12 bases in the middle. The CDR3 reads CASSTLTPYNEQFF. CDR3 sequence (DNA): TGTGCCAGCAGTACCCTCACCCCATACAATGAGCAGTTCTTC.

V usage is TRBV19 and J usage is TRBJ2-2, with 8 bases matching TRBD2. Germline-derived CDR1 and CDR2 are LNHDA and SQIVND (reference sequence). The CDR3 is 17 residues long. The J segment lost 1 base and the V segment lost 7 bases, leaving 11 bases of the junction unmatched. CDR3 loop: CASMGLRLAGNTGELFF. The CDR3 region has the DNA TGTGCCAGTATGGGTCTCCGGCTAGCGGGGAACACCGGGGAGCTGTTTTTT.

This chain links TRBV6-5 with TRBJ1-2; D gene uncertain. Per germline, CDR1 MNHEY and CDR2 SVGAGI. V gave up 4 bases and J gave up 6 bases, with 12 bases separating them. CDR3 length equals 13 residues. CDR3 DNA sequence: TGTGCCAGCAGTTTCGGACTTCAAGATGGCTACACCTTC. Residues: CASSFGLQDGYTF.

This clone appeared a few times. The rearrangement uses TRBV7-9 and TRBJ2-7; 8 bases fit TRBD1. Germline values: CDR1 SEHNR, CDR2 FQNEAQ (reference sequence). The junction had 1 base not matched to a gene; V was cut back by 3 bases and J by 0 bases. This CDR3 is 14 amino acids long. CDR3 sequence reads: CASSFTGGSYEQYF. The CDR3 DNA sequence: TGTGCCAGCAGCTTTACAGGGGGCTCCTACGAGCAGTACTTC.

This sequence joins TRBV13 and TRBJ2-3, with 10 bases identical to TRBD2. The germline V gene has CDR1 PRHDT and CDR2 FYEKMQ (reference sequence). This CDR3 has 17 amino acids. The V gene end was trimmed by 5 bases and the J gene end by 1 base; junction bases not matched to a gene: 9. Written as DNA, the CDR3 is TGTGCCAGCAGCCGCGTCCTAGCGGGAGCTCGCACAGATACGCAGTATTTT. Translating it yields CASSRVLAGARTDTQYF.